A selection of T cell receptor beta chains follows, all from one sample in a study of T cell changes during pregnancy in multiple sclerosis. Generated by immunoSEQ multiplex PCR, the TCRdb table keeps only in-frame clones and is missing some. The table records just over 55,000 clones, about 91% of them present only once. This specimen was peripheral blood, taken after pregnancy. These receptors were obtained from a female donor in good health, enrolled as a control in a pregnancy study. CDR3s include the opening cysteine and the closing phenylalanine or tryptophan. D genes are given only for firm matches. Rows give clone size only sometimes, using once, few, many, or a class for an expanded clone.

>TRBJ1-1|TRBV7-2|-|-
CASSIASQVNTEAFF
TGTGCCAGCAGCATAGCCTCACAGGTGAACACTGAAGCTTTCTTT
>TRBJ1-1|TRBV7-9|-|-
CASSLKGRDTEAFF
TGTGCCAGCAGCTTAAAGGGGAGGGACACTGAAGCTTTCTTT
>TRBJ2-3|TRBV9|-|-
CASSPRGSTDTQYF
TGTGCCAGCAGCCCCCGGGGGAGCACAGATACGCAGTATTTT
>TRBJ2-7|TRBV2|TRBD2|-
CATLTTPGLAGKEQYF
TGTGCCACCCTTACGACCCCGGGACTAGCGGGGAAGGAGCAGTACTTC
>TRBJ1-2|TRBV28|TRBD1|-
CASSPPDRVNGYTF
TGTGCCAGCAGTCCCCCCGACAGGGTGAATGGCTACACCTTC
>TRBJ2-7|TRBV28|TRBD1|once
CASRRAGGRYEQYF
TGTGCCAGCAGAAGGGCAGGGGGCAGATACGAGCAGTACTTC
>TRBJ1-1|TRBV30|-|-
CAWSVKTAKINTEAFF
TGTGCCTGGAGTGTCAAAACAGCCAAAATTAACACTGAAGCTTTCTTT
>TRBJ1-1|TRBV27|TRBD1|few
CASSPIDRDWTEAFF
TGTGCCAGCAGTCCCATCGACAGGGACTGGACTGAAGCTTTCTTT
>TRBJ2-7|TRBV27|TRBD2|-
CASSFSPGLAGRGSYEQYF
TGTGCCAGCAGTTTCTCCCCGGGACTAGCGGGGAGGGGCTCCTACGAGCAGTACTTC
>TRBJ2-3|TRBV7-9|-|-
CASSPPEEDTQYF
TGTGCCAGCAGCCCCCCCGAAGAGGATACGCAGTATTTT
>TRBJ1-1|TRBV25-1|-|-
CASNRIDRLGNTEAFF
TGTGCCAGCAATAGAATCGACAGGTTGGGGAACACTGAAGCTTTCTTT
>TRBJ2-1|TRBV6-5|TRBD2|once
CASRATSGRRDEQFF
TGTGCCAGCAGAGCGACTAGCGGGAGGAGGGATGAGCAGTTCTTC
>TRBJ2-1|TRBV4-1|TRBD2|-
CASSYLTGGPRNEQFF
TGCGCCAGCAGCTACCTGACGGGAGGGCCGAGAAATGAGCAGTTCTTC
>TRBJ2-2|TRBV5-1|-|once
CASSFGIAGGELFF
TGCGCCAGCAGCTTTGGTATAGCCGGCGGGGAGCTGTTTTTT
>TRBJ2-1|TRBV7-2|-|-
CASSLAALYNEQFF
TGTGCCAGCAGCCTGGCCGCCCTCTACAATGAGCAGTTCTTC
>TRBJ2-3|TRBV6-1|-|-
CASSRTDPDTQYF
TGTGCCAGCAGCCGGACAGATCCAGATACGCAGTATTTT
>TRBJ2-3|TRBV11-3|-|-
CASSLRVRGTDTQYF
TGTGCCAGCAGCTTACGGGTCAGAGGCACAGATACGCAGTATTTT
>TRBJ1-1|TRBV19|TRBD1|-
CASSRAGGITEAFF
TGTGCCAGTAGTAGGGCAGGGGGGATCACTGAAGCTTTCTTT
>TRBJ2-3|TRBV11-2|TRBD2|-
CASSFSGGADTQYF
TGTGCCAGCAGCTTCAGCGGGGGGGCAGATACGCAGTATTTT
>TRBJ2-1|TRBV19|-|once
CASSMGRPPEQFF
TGTGCCAGTAGTATGGGGAGGCCCCCGGAGCAGTTCTTC
>TRBJ1-5|TRBV7-2|TRBD1|-
CASSLDRAQPQHF
TGTGCCAGCAGCTTGGACAGGGCTCAGCCCCAGCATTTT
>TRBJ1-5|TRBV28|TRBD1|-
CASSPRTGGRQPQHF
TGTGCCAGCAGCCCCAGGACAGGGGGCCGTCAGCCCCAGCATTTT
>TRBJ2-7|TRBV11-1|TRBD1|-
CASSLGPPGQGSEQYF
TGTGCCAGCAGCTTAGGTCCCCCGGGACAGGGAAGCGAGCAGTACTTC
>TRBJ1-2|TRBV27|TRBD1|-
CASSLQGGDYGYTF
TGTGCCAGCAGTTTACAGGGGGGTGACTATGGCTACACCTTC
>TRBJ2-7|TRBV19|TRBD2|-
CASSREGRYEQYF
TGTGCCAGTTCTCGGGAGGGACGGTACGAGCAGTACTTC
>TRBJ1-1|TRBV12-5|-|-
CASGLVTGIPEAFF
TGTGCTAGTGGTTTGGTTACAGGGATCCCTGAAGCTTTCTTT
>TRBJ2-2|TRBV9|TRBD2|-
CASSVDVTSGDTGELFF
TGTGCCAGCAGCGTAGATGTGACTAGCGGGGACACCGGGGAGCTGTTTTTT
>TRBJ1-5|TRBV1|-|few
CTSSQGTGNNQPQHF
TGCACCAGCAGCCAAGGGACAGGGAACAATCAGCCCCAGCATTTT
>TRBJ2-4|TRBV28|TRBD1|-
CAGDRVLLAKNIQYF
TGTGCGGGGGACAGGGTGCTCTTGGCCAAAAACATTCAGTACTTC
>TRBJ2-3|TRBV2|TRBD2|-
CASRAGLAARGTDTQYF
TGTGCCAGCAGAGCAGGACTAGCTGCTAGGGGCACAGATACGCAGTATTTT
>TRBJ2-1|TRBV5-4|TRBD2|-
CASTFSGGAYNEQFF
TGTGCCAGCACTTTTAGCGGGGGGGCCTACAATGAGCAGTTCTTC
>TRBJ1-2|TRBV10-3|TRBD1|-
CAIFDRGGIYGYTF
TGTGCCATCTTCGACAGGGGCGGTATCTATGGCTACACCTTC
>TRBJ2-5|TRBV10-3|-|-
CANIRGDETQYF
TGTGCCAACATCAGGGGAGACGAGACCCAGTACTTC
>TRBJ2-7|TRBV7-9|TRBD1|-
CASSLWDRDHYEQYF
TGTGCCAGCAGCTTATGGGACAGGGATCACTACGAGCAGTACTTC
>TRBJ1-2|TRBV20-1|-|-
CSAKPFDGYTF
TGCAGTGCTAAGCCCTTTGATGGCTACACCTTC
>TRBJ2-2|TRBV18|-|-
CASSPLQGSNTGELFF
TGTGCCAGCTCACCACTCCAGGGCTCGAACACCGGGGAGCTGTTTTTT
>TRBJ2-3|TRBV27|TRBD2|-
CASSLSSLLAGGLGTDTQYF
TGTGCCAGCAGTTTATCGTCTTTGCTAGCGGGGGGGCTGGGCACAGATACGCAGTATTTT
>TRBJ1-2|TRBV9|-|-
CASSGPGYGYTF
TGTGCCAGCAGCGGGCCGGGGTATGGCTACACCTTC
>TRBJ2-7|TRBV10-3|TRBD2|-
CAISGRLAGTYEQYF
TGTGCCATCAGTGGTCGGCTAGCGGGTACCTACGAGCAGTACTTC
>TRBJ2-1|TRBV7-9|TRBD2|-
CASSLAQLAGEYNEQFF
TGTGCCAGCAGCTTAGCCCAACTAGCGGGAGAATACAATGAGCAGTTCTTC
>TRBJ1-2|TRBV15|-|-
CATSRVGLGAYGYTF
TGTGCCACCAGCAGAGTCGGATTAGGAGCCTATGGCTACACCTTC
>TRBJ1-2|TRBV5-1|-|once
CASTPGGSNYGYTF
TGCGCCAGCACCCCGGGGGGCTCAAACTATGGCTACACCTTC
>TRBJ1-1|TRBV5-1|-|-
CASSPYTVRQLVTEAFF
TGCGCCAGCAGCCCATACACCGTTCGACAGCTAGTCACTGAAGCTTTCTTT
>TRBJ2-7|TRBV5-6|TRBD2|-
CASSHDRGLAPYEQYF
TGTGCCAGCAGCCATGATAGAGGACTAGCACCCTACGAGCAGTACTTC
>TRBJ2-7|TRBV11-3|-|-
CASSSTAYEQYF
TGTGCCAGCAGCTCTACAGCCTACGAGCAGTACTTC
>TRBJ2-4|TRBV4-1|-|few
CASSQGGLGNIQYF
TGCGCCAGCAGCCAAGGGGGGCTGGGAAACATTCAGTACTTC
>TRBJ1-3|TRBV9|-|-
CASSVDVQIPGNTIYF
TGTGCCAGCAGCGTAGATGTCCAGATACCTGGAAACACCATATATTTT
>TRBJ2-1|TRBV7-3|TRBD2|-
CASSLTPGTRGLNNEQFF
TGTGCCAGCAGCTTAACTCCCGGGACTAGAGGATTAAACAATGAGCAGTTCTTC
>TRBJ2-7|TRBV7-3|-|-
CAHWDTTYEQYF
TGTGCCCACTGGGACACGACCTACGAGCAGTACTTC
>TRBJ1-4|TRBV6-1|TRBD1|-
CASSEDKYGTDEKLFF
TGTGCCAGCAGTGAAGACAAATACGGGACAGACGAAAAACTGTTTTTT
>TRBJ1-5|TRBV12-5|TRBD1|-
CASGRTGGQPQHF
TGTGCTAGTGGCCGGACAGGAGGGCAGCCCCAGCATTTT
>TRBJ2-7|TRBV28|TRBD1|-
CASSLPGQGSYEQYF
TGTGCCAGCAGTTTACCAGGACAGGGCTCCTACGAGCAGTACTTC
>TRBJ2-7|TRBV27|-|-
CASSFYPASEQYF
TGTGCCAGCAGTTTTTACCCAGCGAGCGAGCAGTACTTC
>TRBJ1-1|TRBV5-4|TRBD1|once
CASSLDRGQTEAFF
TGTGCCAGCAGCTTGGACAGGGGGCAGACTGAAGCTTTCTTT
>TRBJ2-7|TRBV27|-|-
CASSFKYDSVVSLPYEQYF
TGTGCCAGCAGTTTTAAGTATGACAGCGTAGTTTCTCTCCCCTACGAGCAGTACTTC
>TRBJ1-2|TRBV27|-|-
CASSLRFLGEGTYGYTF
TGTGCCAGCAGTTTACGTTTTCTAGGGGAGGGAACTTATGGCTACACCTTC
>TRBJ2-1|TRBV25-1|TRBD2|-
CASSVLAVGEQFF
TGTGCCAGCAGTGTGCTAGCGGTCGGTGAGCAGTTCTTC
>TRBJ1-1|TRBV15|-|-
CATSTVQGGTEAFF
TGTGCCACCAGCACCGTGCAGGGTGGCACTGAAGCTTTCTTT
>TRBJ1-4|TRBV6-5|-|-
CASSYFRLGENEKLFF
TGTGCCAGCAGTTACTTCCGCCTAGGAGAGAATGAAAAACTGTTTTTT